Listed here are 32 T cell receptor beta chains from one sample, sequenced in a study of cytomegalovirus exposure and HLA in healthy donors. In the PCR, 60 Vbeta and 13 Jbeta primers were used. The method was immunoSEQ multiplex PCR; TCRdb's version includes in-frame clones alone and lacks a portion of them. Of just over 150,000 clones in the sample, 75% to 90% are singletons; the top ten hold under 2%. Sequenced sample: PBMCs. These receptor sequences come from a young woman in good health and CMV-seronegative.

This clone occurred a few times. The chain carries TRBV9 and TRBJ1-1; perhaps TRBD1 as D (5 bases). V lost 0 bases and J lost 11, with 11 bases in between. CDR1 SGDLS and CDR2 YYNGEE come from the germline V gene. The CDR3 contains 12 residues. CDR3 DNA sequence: TGTGCCAGCAGCGTAGTGGCAGGGAAGGCTTTCTTT. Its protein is CASSVVAGKAFF. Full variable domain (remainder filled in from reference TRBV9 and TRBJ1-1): DSGVTQTPKHLITATGQRVTLRCSPRSGDLSVYWYQQSLDQGLQFLIQYYNGEERAKGNILERFSAQQFPDLHSELNLSSLELGDSALYFCASSVVAGKAFFGQGTRLTVV.

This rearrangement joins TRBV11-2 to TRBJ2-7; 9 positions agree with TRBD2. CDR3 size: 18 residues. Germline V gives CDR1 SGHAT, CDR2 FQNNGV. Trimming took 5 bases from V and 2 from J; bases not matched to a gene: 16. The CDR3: CASSPTRRQRGVTYEQYF. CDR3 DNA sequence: TGTGCCAGCAGCCCTACCCGAAGACAGCGGGGGGTTACCTACGAGCAGTACTTC.

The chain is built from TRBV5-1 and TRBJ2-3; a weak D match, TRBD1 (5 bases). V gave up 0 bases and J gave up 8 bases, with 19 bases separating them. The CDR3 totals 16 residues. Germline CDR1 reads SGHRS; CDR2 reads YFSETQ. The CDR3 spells CASSLAIMTDTGTQYF. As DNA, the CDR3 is TGCGCCAGCAGCTTGGCCATAATGACGGACACCGGTACGCAGTATTTT. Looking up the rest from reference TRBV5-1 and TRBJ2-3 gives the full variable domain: KAGVTQTPRYLIKTRGQQVTLSCSPISGHRSVSWYQQTPGQGLQFLFEYFSETQRNKGNFPGRFSGRQFSNSRSEMNVSTLELGDSALYLCASSLAIMTDTGTQYFGPGTRLTVL.

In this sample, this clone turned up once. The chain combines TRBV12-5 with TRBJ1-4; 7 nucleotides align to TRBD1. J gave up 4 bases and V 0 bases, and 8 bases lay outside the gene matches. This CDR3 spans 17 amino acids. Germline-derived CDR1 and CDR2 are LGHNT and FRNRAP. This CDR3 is CASGLVPGTALNEKLFF. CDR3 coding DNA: TGTGCTAGTGGTTTGGTACCCGGGACAGCTCTTAATGAAAAACTGTTTTTT.

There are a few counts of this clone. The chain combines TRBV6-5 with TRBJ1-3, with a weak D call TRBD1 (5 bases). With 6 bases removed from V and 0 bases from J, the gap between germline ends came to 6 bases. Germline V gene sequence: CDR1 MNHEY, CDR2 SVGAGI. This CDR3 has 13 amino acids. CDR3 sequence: CASSDSSGNTIYF. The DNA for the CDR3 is TGTGCCAGCAGCGACAGCTCTGGAAACACCATATATTTT.

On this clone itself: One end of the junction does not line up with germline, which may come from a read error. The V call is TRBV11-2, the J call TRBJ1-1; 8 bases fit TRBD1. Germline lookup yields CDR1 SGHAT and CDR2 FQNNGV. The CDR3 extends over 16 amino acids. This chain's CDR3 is CASRFPPGGLNTEAFF. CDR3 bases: TGTGCCAGCCGCTTCCCCCCAGGGGGCCTGAACACTGAAGCTTTCTTT.

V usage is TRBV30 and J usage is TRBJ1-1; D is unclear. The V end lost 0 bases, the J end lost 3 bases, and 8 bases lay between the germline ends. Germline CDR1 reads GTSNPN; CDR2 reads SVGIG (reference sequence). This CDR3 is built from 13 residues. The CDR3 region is CAWSVGVHTEAFF. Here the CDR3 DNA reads TGTGCCTGGAGTGTTGGAGTCCACACTGAAGCTTTCTTT.

CDR3 amino acids: CASSSPGLAANEQFF. CDR3 nucleotides: TGTGCCAGCAGCTCCCCGGGACTAGCTGCCAATGAGCAGTTCTTC. The chain carries TRBV7-3 and TRBJ2-1, with 9 bases that match TRBD2. This CDR3 region has 15 residues. Germline CDR1 and CDR2: SGHTA and FQGTGA. V was clipped by 4 bases and J by 6 bases; unmatched bases: 7.

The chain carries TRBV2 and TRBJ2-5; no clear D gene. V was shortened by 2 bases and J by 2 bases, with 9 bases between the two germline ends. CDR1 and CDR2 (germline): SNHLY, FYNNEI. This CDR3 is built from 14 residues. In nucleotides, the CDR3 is TGTGCCAGCAGTGAAATGTCGAGGCAAGAGACCCAGTACTTC. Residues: CASSEMSRQETQYF.

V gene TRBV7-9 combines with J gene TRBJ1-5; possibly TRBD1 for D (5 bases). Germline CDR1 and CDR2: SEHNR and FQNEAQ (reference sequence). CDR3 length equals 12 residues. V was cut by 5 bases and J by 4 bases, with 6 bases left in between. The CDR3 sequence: CASSGGNQPQHF. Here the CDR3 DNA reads TGTGCCAGCAGCGGGGGGAATCAGCCCCAGCATTTT. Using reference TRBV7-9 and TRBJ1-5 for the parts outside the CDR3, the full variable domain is DTGVSQNPRHKITKRGQNVTFRCDPISEHNRLYWYRQTLGQGPEFLTYFQNEAQLEKSRLLSDRFSAERPKGSFSTLEIQRTEQGDSAMYLCASSGGNQPQHFGDGTRLSIL.

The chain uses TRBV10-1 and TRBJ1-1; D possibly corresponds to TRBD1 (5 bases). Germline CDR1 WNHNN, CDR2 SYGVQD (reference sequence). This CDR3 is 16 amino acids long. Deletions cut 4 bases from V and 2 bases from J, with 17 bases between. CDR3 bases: TGCGCCAGCAGTGTTCACAGAAAAGGGGTTAACACTGAAGCTTTCTTT. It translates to CASSVHRKGVNTEAFF.

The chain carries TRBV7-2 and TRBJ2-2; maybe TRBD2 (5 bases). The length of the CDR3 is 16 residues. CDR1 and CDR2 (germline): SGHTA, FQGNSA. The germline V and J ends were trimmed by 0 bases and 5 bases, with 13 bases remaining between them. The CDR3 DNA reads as TGTGCCAGCAGCTTAGCGCTCGGGGTTGGGACCGGGGAGCTGTTTTTT. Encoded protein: CASSLALGVGTGELFF.

The CDR3 spells CASSLDRALASATQYF. CDR3 nucleotide sequence: TGTGCCAGCAGCTTGGACAGAGCTTTGGCTAGCGCGACCCAGTACTTC. The chain joins TRBV5-4 to TRBJ2-5; D perhaps matches TRBD2 (6 bases). The CDR3 extends over 16 amino acids. Looked up from germline, CDR1 is SGHNT and CDR2 is YYREEE (reference sequence). The ends were cut back, 0 bases at V and 7 bases at J, with 19 bases in the middle.

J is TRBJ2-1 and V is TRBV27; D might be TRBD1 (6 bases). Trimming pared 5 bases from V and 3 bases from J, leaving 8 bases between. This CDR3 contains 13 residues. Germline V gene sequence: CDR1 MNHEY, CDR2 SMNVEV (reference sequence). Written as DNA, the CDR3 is TGTGCCAGCAGTGGGACACACTACAATGAGCAGTTCTTC. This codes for CASSGTHYNEQFF.

The CDR3 DNA reads as TGCAGCGTCCGGGTCGGGGGGCAGGGTGAAAAACTGTTTTTT. Amino acids: CSVRVGGQGEKLFF. The chain is built from TRBV29-1 and TRBJ1-4, with D perhaps TRBD1 (6 bases). The CDR3 is 14 amino acids. The germline V gene encodes CDR1 SQVTM and CDR2 ANQGSEA. V was pared by 6 bases and J by 7 bases, with 18 bases between. The whole variable domain, filled in from reference TRBV29-1 and TRBJ1-4, reads SAVISQKPSRDICQRGTSLTIQCQVDSQVTMMFWYRQQPGQSLTLIATANQGSEATYESGFVIDKFPISRPNLTFSTLTVSNMSPEDSSIYLCSVRVGGQGEKLFFGSGTQLSVL.

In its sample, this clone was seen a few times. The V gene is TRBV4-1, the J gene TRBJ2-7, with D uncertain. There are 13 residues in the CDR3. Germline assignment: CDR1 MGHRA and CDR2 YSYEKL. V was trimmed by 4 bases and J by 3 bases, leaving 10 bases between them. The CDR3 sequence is CASSPAGRYEQYF. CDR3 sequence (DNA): TGCGCCAGCAGCCCCGCTGGCCGCTACGAGCAGTACTTC.

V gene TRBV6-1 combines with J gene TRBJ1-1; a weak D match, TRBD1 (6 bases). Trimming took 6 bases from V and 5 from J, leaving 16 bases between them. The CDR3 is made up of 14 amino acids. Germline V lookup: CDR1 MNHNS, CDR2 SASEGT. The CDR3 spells CASSNTGTRTEAFF. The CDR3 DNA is TGTGCCAGCAGCAACACAGGGACCCGGACTGAAGCTTTCTTT.

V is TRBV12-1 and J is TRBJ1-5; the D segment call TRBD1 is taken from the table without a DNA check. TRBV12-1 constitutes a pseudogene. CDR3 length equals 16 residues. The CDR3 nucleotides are TGTGCCAGCAGCGGACGGGGACAGGGGGTTTGGCAGCCCCAGCATTTT. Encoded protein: CASSGRGQGVWQPQHF.

CDR3 sequence: CASSLFGFEGSPLHF. DNA for the CDR3: TGTGCCAGCAGTTTATTTGGGTTCGAGGGTTCACCCCTCCACTTT. V usage is TRBV28 and J usage is TRBJ1-6, with D hard to call. CDR1 and CDR2 from the germline V gene are MDHEN and SYDVKM. Trimming shortened V by 1 base and J by 9 bases, and 13 bases separated the two germline ends. The CDR3 has 15 residues.

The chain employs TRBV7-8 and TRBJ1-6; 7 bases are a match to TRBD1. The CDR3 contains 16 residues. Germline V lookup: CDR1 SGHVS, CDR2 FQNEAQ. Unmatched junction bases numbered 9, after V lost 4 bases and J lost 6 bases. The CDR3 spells CASSSRIGDSNSPLHF. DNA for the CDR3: TGTGCCAGCAGCTCGCGGATAGGGGACAGTAATTCACCCCTCCACTTT.

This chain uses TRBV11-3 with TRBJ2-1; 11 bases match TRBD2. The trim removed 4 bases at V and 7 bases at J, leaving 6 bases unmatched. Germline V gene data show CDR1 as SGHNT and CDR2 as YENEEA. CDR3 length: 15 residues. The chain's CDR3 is CASSWRLAGINEQFF. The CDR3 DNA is TGTGCCAGCAGCTGGCGACTAGCGGGAATAAATGAGCAGTTCTTC.

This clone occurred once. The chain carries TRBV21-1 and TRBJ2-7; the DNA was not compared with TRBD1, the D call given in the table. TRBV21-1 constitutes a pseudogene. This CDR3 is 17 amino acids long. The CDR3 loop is CASSKEGGRDRGYEQYF. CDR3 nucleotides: TGTGCCAGCAGCAAAGAAGGAGGAAGGGACAGGGGCTACGAGCAGTACTTC.

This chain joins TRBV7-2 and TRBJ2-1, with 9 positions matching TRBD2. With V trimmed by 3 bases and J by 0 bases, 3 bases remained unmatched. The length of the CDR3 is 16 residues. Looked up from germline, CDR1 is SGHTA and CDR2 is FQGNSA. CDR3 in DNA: TGTGCCAGCAGCTTGATTAGCGGGAGCTCCTACAATGAGCAGTTCTTC. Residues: CASSLISGSSYNEQFF.

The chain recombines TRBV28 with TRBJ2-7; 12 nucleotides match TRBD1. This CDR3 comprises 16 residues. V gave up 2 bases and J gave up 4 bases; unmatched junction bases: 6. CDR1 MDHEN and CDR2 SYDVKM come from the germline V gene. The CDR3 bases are TGTGCCAGCAGTTTAGGCTCGGGACAGGGGGCTTACGAGCAGTACTTC. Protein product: CASSLGSGQGAYEQYF. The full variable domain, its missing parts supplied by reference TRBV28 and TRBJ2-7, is DVKVTQSSRYLVKRTGEKVFLECVQDMDHENMFWYRQDPGLGLRLIYFSYDVKMKEKGDIPEGYSVSREKKERFSLILESASTNQTSMYLCASSLGSGQGAYEQYFGPGTRLTVT.

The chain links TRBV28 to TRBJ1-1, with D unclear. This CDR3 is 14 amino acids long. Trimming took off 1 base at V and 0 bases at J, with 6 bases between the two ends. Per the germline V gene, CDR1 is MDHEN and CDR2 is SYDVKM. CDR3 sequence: CASSLYPVNTEAFF. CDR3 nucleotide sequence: TGTGCCAGCAGTTTATATCCAGTGAACACTGAAGCTTTCTTT.

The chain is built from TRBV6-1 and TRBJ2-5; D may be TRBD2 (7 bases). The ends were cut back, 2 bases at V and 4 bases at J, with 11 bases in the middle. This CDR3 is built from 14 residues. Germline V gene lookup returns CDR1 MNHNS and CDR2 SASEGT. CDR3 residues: CASSEIGGAETQYF. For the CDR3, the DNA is TGTGCCAGCAGTGAAATTGGGGGGGCAGAGACCCAGTACTTC.

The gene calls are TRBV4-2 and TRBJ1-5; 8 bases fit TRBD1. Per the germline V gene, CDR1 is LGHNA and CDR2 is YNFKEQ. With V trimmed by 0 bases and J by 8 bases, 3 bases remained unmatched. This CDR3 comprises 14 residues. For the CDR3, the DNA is TGTGCCAGCAGCCAAGACAGGGGGCGCAAGCCCCAGCATTTT. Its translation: CASSQDRGRKPQHF.

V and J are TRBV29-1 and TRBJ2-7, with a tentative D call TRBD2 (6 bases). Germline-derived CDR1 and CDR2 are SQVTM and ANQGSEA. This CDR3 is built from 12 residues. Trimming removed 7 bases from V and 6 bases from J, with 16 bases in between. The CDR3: CSALGGSGEQYF. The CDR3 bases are TGCAGCGCATTAGGAGGGTCAGGCGAGCAGTACTTC.

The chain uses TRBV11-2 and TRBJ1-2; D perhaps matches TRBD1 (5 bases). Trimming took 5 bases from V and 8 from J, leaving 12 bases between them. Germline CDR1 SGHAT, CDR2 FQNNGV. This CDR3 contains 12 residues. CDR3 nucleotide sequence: TGTGCCAGCAGCGTCAGGGTAGGGGGCTACACCTTC. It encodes CASSVRVGGYTF.

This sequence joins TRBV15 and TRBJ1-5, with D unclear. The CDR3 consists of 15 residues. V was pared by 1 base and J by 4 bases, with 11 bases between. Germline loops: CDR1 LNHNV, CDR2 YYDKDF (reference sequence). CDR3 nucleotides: TGTGCCACCAGCAGAGGGTGGGCTGGGAATCAGCCCCAGCATTTT. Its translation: CATSRGWAGNQPQHF.

CDR3: CASSEWYRDSSYGYTF. For the CDR3, the DNA is TGTGCCAGCAGTGAATGGTACCGGGACAGCAGCTATGGCTACACCTTC. V usage is TRBV25-1 and J usage is TRBJ1-2, with TRBD1 matching over 7 bases. The junction had 9 bases not matched to a gene; V was cut back by 1 base and J by 4 bases. The V gene's germline CDR1 is MGHDK and CDR2 SYGVNS. CDR3 length: 16 residues.

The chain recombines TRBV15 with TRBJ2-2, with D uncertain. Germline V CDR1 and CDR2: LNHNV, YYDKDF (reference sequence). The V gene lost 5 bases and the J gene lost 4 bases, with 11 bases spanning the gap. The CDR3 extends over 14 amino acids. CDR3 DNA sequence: TGTGCCACCAGCGTAATCCTAGTCACCGGGGAGCTGTTTTTT. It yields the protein CATSVILVTGELFF.